This note documents a single T cell receptor (beta chain) sequence. The record originates from a study of blood T cell repertoires in COVID-19. Turning to the study itself: Sites across the United States, Italy and Spain contributed samples from acute and convalescent COVID-19. The cDNA or gDNA used as material had been derived from T cells, B-cell-depleted T cells, or PBMCs.

In the original analysis: Reference gene primer amplification in the assay estimated nucleated cell counts. Some clones are missing from TCRdb's copy, which holds only in-frame ones; the method was immunoSEQ multiplex PCR. V and J calls and clone size come straight from that table; D and trimming were deduced from the DNA. The sample gives roughly 48,000 clones, 88% of which show up once; roughly an eighth is in the top ten. CDR1 SGHTA and CDR2 FQGNSA come from the germline V gene. The CDR3 runs 15 residues. The germline V and J ends were trimmed by 2 bases and 9 bases, with 17 bases remaining between them.

The sample was peripheral blood. The clonotype originates from a human donor in a cohort sampled during active COVID-19. This rearrangement joins TRBV7-2 to TRBJ2-1; no definite D call. For the CDR3, the DNA is TGTGCCAGCAGCTTAATGGAGTTCCTCCTACGTGAGCAGTTCTTC. Protein product: CASSLMEFLLREQFF.